This entry lists 27 T cell receptor beta chains sequenced from one sample in a study of T cell responses to AZD1222 COVID-19 vaccine. Here immunoSEQ multiplex PCR was the method, and the copy in TCRdb shows in-frame clones only, minus some. The data hold 150,000 to 160,000 clones, with 90% observed a single time. Sequenced here: peripheral blood, sampled on day 0 of AZD1222 vaccination. The receptors originated from an adult in good health.

The rearrangement uses TRBV6-5 and TRBJ1-2; D gene ambiguous. The CDR3 has 14 residues. With 6 bases removed from V and 4 bases from J, the gap between germline ends came to 15 bases. Germline V gene lookup returns CDR1 MNHEY and CDR2 SVGAGI. The CDR3 DNA sequence: TGTGCCAGCAGGAGCTTCTTCGGAAGCTATGGCTACACCTTC. Its protein product is CASRSFFGSYGYTF.

V is TRBV7-9 and J is TRBJ1-4; maybe TRBD1 (5 bases). CDR1 and CDR2 (germline): SEHNR, FQNEAQ (reference sequence). CDR3 length equals 15 residues. V dropped 5 bases and J dropped 0 bases, with 10 bases sitting between them. Written as DNA, the CDR3 is TGTGCCAGCAGCAACCGACAGACAACTAATGAAAAACTGTTTTTT. It encodes CASSNRQTTNEKLFF. The full variable domain, its missing parts supplied by reference TRBV7-9 and TRBJ1-4, is DTGVSQNPRHKITKRGQNVTFRCDPISEHNRLYWYRQTLGQGPEFLTYFQNEAQLEKSRLLSDRFSAERPKGSFSTLEIQRTEQGDSAMYLCASSNRQTTNEKLFFGSGTQLSVL.

The rearrangement links TRBV9 to TRBJ1-3; D unclear. With 2 bases removed from V and 0 bases from J, the gap between germline ends came to 12 bases. This CDR3 spans 16 amino acids. Germline CDR1 and CDR2: SGDLS and YYNGEE. This CDR3 is CASSVSDSYSGNTIYF. CDR3 nucleotide sequence: TGTGCCAGCAGCGTTTCCGACTCCTACTCTGGAAACACCATATATTTT.

A word on this clone: The same CDR3 also results from other DNA sequences found in this sample. This rearrangement joins TRBV4-2 to TRBJ2-1; 10 positions match TRBD2. CDR1 and CDR2 from the germline V gene are LGHNA and YNFKEQ. This CDR3 comprises 16 residues. After removal of 1 base from V and 0 bases from J, the junction contained 0 bases not matched to a gene. The DNA for the CDR3 is TGTGCCAGCAGCCAAGGGACTAGCGGCTCCTACAATGAGCAGTTCTTC. Translated, it gives CASSQGTSGSYNEQFF.

The J gene is TRBJ1-2, the V gene TRBV27; D is possibly TRBD1 (5 bases). There are 14 residues in the CDR3. Per germline, CDR1 MNHEY and CDR2 SMNVEV (reference sequence). V lost 1 base, J lost 4 bases, and 10 bases lay in between. CDR3 region: CASSLYGGSYGYTF. In DNA form, the CDR3 reads TGTGCCAGCAGTTTATATGGGGGGAGCTATGGCTACACCTTC.

This clone was found a few times. The chain couples TRBV6-2 or TRBV6-3 to TRBJ2-3; 8 nucleotides line up with TRBD2. V lost 6 bases, J lost 5 bases, and 10 bases stayed unmatched. Germline V lookup: CDR1 MNHEY, CDR2 SVGEGT. The CDR3 consists of 15 residues. The DNA for the CDR3 is TGTGCCAGCAGCCCGACTAGCGAAGTTTTAGATACGCAGTATTTT. Amino acids: CASSPTSEVLDTQYF.

The gene calls are TRBV24-1 and TRBJ1-2; 7 nucleotides agree with TRBD1. The germline CDR1 and CDR2 sequences are KGHDR and SFDVKD. CDR3 length: 13 residues. Trimming took 3 bases from V and 4 from J; bases not matched to a gene: 1. CDR3 region: CATSDRDSYGYTF. CDR3 DNA sequence: TGTGCCACCAGTGATCGGGACAGCTATGGCTACACCTTC.

The gene calls are TRBV7-3 and TRBJ2-4; unclear D gene. The V gene lost 5 bases and the J gene lost 8 bases, with 16 bases spanning the gap. The CDR3 length is 14 residues. The germline gives CDR1 SGHTA, CDR2 FQGTGA. In DNA, the CDR3 is TGTGCCAGCAGCGCCCGGTTGTGGTTGGACATTCAGTACTTC. Amino acid sequence: CASSARLWLDIQYF.

This chain links TRBV7-3 with TRBJ2-3; 8 nucleotides agree with TRBD2. V gave up 2 bases and J gave up 4 bases; unmatched junction bases: 5. This CDR3 is built from 15 residues. Germline assignment: CDR1 SGHTA and CDR2 FQGTGA. This chain's CDR3 is CASSLLSGRPDTQYF. The CDR3 coding sequence is TGTGCCAGCAGCTTATTAAGCGGGAGACCAGATACGCAGTATTTT. The entire variable domain, with the rest obtained from reference TRBV7-3 and TRBJ2-3, is as follows: GAGVSQTPSNKVTEKGKYVELRCDPISGHTALYWYRQSLGQGPEFLIYFQGTGAADDSGLPNDRFFAVRPEGSVSTLKIQRTERGDSAVYLCASSLLSGRPDTQYFGPGTRLTVL.

The chain is built from TRBV28 and TRBJ2-5; D is unresolved. V was shortened by 3 bases and J by 1 base, with 21 bases between the two germline ends. The CDR3 runs to 18 residues. Germline CDR1 is MDHEN and CDR2 is SYDVKM. CDR3 sequence reads: CASSLSLVNPQPQETQYF. CDR3 nucleotides: TGTGCCAGCAGTTTGTCGTTAGTTAATCCCCAGCCCCAAGAGACCCAGTACTTC.

This clone has only one observation. The rearrangement links TRBV2 to TRBJ1-3, with a tentative D call TRBD1 (6 bases). The length of the CDR3 is 15 residues. CDR1 SNHLY and CDR2 FYNNEI come from the germline V gene. V lost 7 bases and J lost 0, with 13 bases in between. Here the CDR3 DNA reads TGTGCCAGCACCTGGACAGACTCCTCTGGAAACACCATATATTTT. This gives the protein CASTWTDSSGNTIYF.

V gene TRBV10-2 combines with J gene TRBJ2-7; 8 bases align to TRBD1. This CDR3 contains 14 residues. CDR1 and CDR2 (germline): WSHSY, SAAADI. V lost 5 bases to trimming and J lost 4 bases; unmatched junction nucleotides: 7. The CDR3 sequence: CASSLDRGTYEQYF. Written as DNA, the CDR3 is TGCGCCAGCAGTTTAGACAGGGGCACATACGAGCAGTACTTC.

CDR3 in DNA: TGTGCCAGCAGCCAACGGAGAGGGAACACTGAAGCTTTCTTT. Encoded protein: CASSQRRGNTEAFF. The chain is built from TRBV4-2 and TRBJ1-1; no firm D call. This CDR3 has 14 amino acids. Trimming took 2 bases from V and 1 from J, leaving 8 bases between them. In germline, CDR1 is LGHNA, CDR2 YNFKEQ.

The V gene is TRBV3-1 (or the pseudogene TRBV3-2), the J gene TRBJ1-6; D gene ambiguous. Germline loops: CDR1 LGHDT, CDR2 YNNKEL (reference sequence). V was pared by 4 bases and J by 16 bases, with 11 bases between. The CDR3 extends over 11 amino acids. The CDR3 spells CASSRSGSLHF. CDR3 nucleotides: TGTGCCAGCAGCCGATCTGGGTCTCTCCACTTT.

V is TRBV6-5 and J is TRBJ1-2, with D possibly being TRBD1 (6 bases). The CDR3 covers 11 residues. The V end lost 5 bases, the J end lost 7 bases, and 8 bases lay between the germline ends. Germline-derived CDR1 and CDR2 are MNHEY and SVGAGI. CDR3 sequence: CASSRGAGYTF. CDR3 DNA sequence: TGTGCCAGCAGTAGGGGGGCTGGCTACACCTTC.

A note on this clone: The same CDR3 arises from other DNA sequences in this sample as well. The rearrangement links TRBV9 to TRBJ2-3; 7 positions agree with TRBD2. The CDR3 covers 16 residues. With 0 bases clipped from V and 0 bases from J, the junction kept 4 bases outside the gene matches. Per germline, CDR1 SGDLS and CDR2 YYNGEE. The CDR3 region has the DNA TGTGCCAGCAGCGTAGTCGGTAGCGGGAGCACAGATACGCAGTATTTT. Residues: CASSVVGSGSTDTQYF.

The DNA for the CDR3 is TGTGCCAGCAGCGGGACTAGCGGGAGCCGAGCCTCCACAGATACGCAGTATTTT. Its protein is CASSGTSGSRASTDTQYF. The chain links TRBV25-1 to TRBJ2-3, with 14 bases that match TRBD2. The CDR3 contains 18 residues. Germline V gene lookup returns CDR1 MGHDK and CDR2 SYGVNS. V lost 6 bases to trimming and J lost 2 bases; unmatched junction nucleotides: 10. The full variable domain, rest sourced from reference TRBV25-1 and TRBJ2-3, is EADIYQTPRYLVIGTGKKITLECSQTMGHDKMYWYQQDPGMELHLIHYSYGVNSTEKGDLSSESTVSRIRTEHFPLTLESARPSHTSQYLCASSGTSGSRASTDTQYFGPGTRLTVL.

This chain links TRBV24-1 with TRBJ2-1; TRBD2 aligns across 9 bases. V shed 0 bases, J shed 6 bases, and the junction held 5 bases outside the gene matches. Per germline, CDR1 KGHDR and CDR2 SFDVKD. The CDR3 covers 16 residues. The DNA of the CDR3 is TGTGCCACCAGTGATTTGAGCCTAGCGGGAATCAATGAGCAGTTCTTC. Encoded protein: CATSDLSLAGINEQFF.

This chain uses TRBV7-9 with TRBJ2-5; D ambiguous. The V and J ends lost 3 bases and 3 bases respectively, with 8 bases between them. Germline CDR1 reads SEHNR; CDR2 reads FQNEAQ (reference sequence). The length of the CDR3 is 13 residues. The CDR3 sequence is CASSLGRKETQYF. The CDR3 region has the DNA TGTGCCAGCAGCTTGGGTAGAAAAGAGACCCAGTACTTC.

The chain has TRBV5-1 and TRBJ2-3, with 7 positions matching TRBD1. Germline CDR1 reads SGHRS; CDR2 reads YFSETQ. This CDR3 is 14 amino acids long. Losses at the gene ends were 3 bases for V and 0 bases for J; bases not matched to a gene: 1. The CDR3 DNA reads as TGCGCCAGCAGCTCACAGGGGAGCACAGATACGCAGTATTTT. Translated, it gives CASSSQGSTDTQYF.

The sample holds one count of this clone. One end of the junction does not line up with germline, which may come from a read error. This chain uses TRBV3-1 (or the pseudogene TRBV3-2) with TRBJ2-7; weak D call: TRBD2 (5 bases). The CDR3 is 13 residues long. Looked up from germline, CDR1 is LGHDT and CDR2 is YNNKEL (reference sequence). Here the CDR3 reads CASSQVGGLGIVF. CDR3 sequence (DNA): TGTGCCAGCAGCCAAGTGGGCGGGCTAGGTATCGTATTC.

This clone was detected once. This chain links TRBV6-2 or TRBV6-3 with TRBJ1-3, with D perhaps matching TRBD1 (5 bases). V dropped 0 bases and J dropped 1 base, with 13 bases sitting between them. CDR1 is MNHEY and CDR2 is SVGEGT in the germline V gene. The length of the CDR3 is 17 residues. The CDR3 region is CASSYSTRGASGNTIYF. For the CDR3, the DNA is TGTGCCAGCAGTTACTCAACAAGGGGAGCGTCTGGAAACACCATATATTTT.

The V gene is TRBV29-1, the J gene TRBJ2-3; the match to TRBD2 covers 10 bases. Germline CDR1 and CDR2: SQVTM and ANQGSEA. Losses at the gene ends were 3 bases for V and 2 bases for J; bases not matched to a gene: 11. The CDR3 extends over 17 amino acids. CDR3 bases: TGCAGCGTTGACACTGGGGGGACTAGCGAGTCCACAGATACGCAGTATTTT. It yields the protein CSVDTGGTSESTDTQYF.

This clone was counted once. V usage is TRBV9 and J usage is TRBJ2-1, with TRBD1 as a possible D gene (5 bases). V lost 5 bases to trimming and J lost 8 bases, with 17 bases between them. There are 14 residues in the CDR3. The germline gives CDR1 SGDLS, CDR2 YYNGEE. The chain's CDR3 is CASSDNVWGDEQFF. The CDR3 DNA reads as TGTGCCAGCAGTGACAATGTCTGGGGCGATGAGCAGTTCTTC.

The rearrangement joins TRBV9 to TRBJ1-2, with D possibly matching TRBD1 (6 bases). Germline CDR1 is SGDLS and CDR2 is YYNGEE. There are 14 residues in the CDR3. The V end lost 3 bases, the J end lost 7 bases, and 16 bases lay between the germline ends. The CDR3 nucleotides read TGTGCCAGCAGCGCCCAACATCCAGGGGCTGGCTACACCTTC. It encodes CASSAQHPGAGYTF.

The V gene is TRBV7-9, the J gene TRBJ1-4; D is perhaps TRBD1 (6 bases). CDR1 and CDR2 from the germline V gene are SEHNR and FQNEAQ (reference sequence). V lost 5 bases to trimming and J lost 0 bases, with 13 bases between them. This CDR3 region has 16 residues. The CDR3 DNA reads TGTGCCAGCAGCATTCGGACAGTTGCAACTAATGAAAAACTGTTTTTT. Amino acid sequence: CASSIRTVATNEKLFF. Full variable domain (rest looked up from reference TRBV7-9 and TRBJ1-4): DTGVSQNPRHKITKRGQNVTFRCDPISEHNRLYWYRQTLGQGPEFLTYFQNEAQLEKSRLLSDRFSAERPKGSFSTLEIQRTEQGDSAMYLCASSIRTVATNEKLFFGSGTQLSVL.

The chain has TRBV6-2 or TRBV6-3 and TRBJ1-1, with TRBD1 matching 8 bases. The trim removed 1 base at V and 6 bases at J, leaving 13 bases unmatched. Germline V gene sequence: CDR1 MNHEY, CDR2 SVGEGT. This CDR3 spans 17 amino acids. The CDR3 DNA follows: TGTGCCAGCAGTTACTACAAAAACAGACAGGGGTCCCCTGAAGCTTTCTTT. This translates into CASSYYKNRQGSPEAFF.